Here is one T cell receptor beta chain with its context. Its antigen is not known. This sample was taken from a study of T-cell memory formation after mild COVID-19. About the study: The study found TCR clusters largely donor specific.

Notes on the study in general: Memory sampled before infection contained some responding clones, suggesting cross-reactive memory joined. Clones that contracted clustered mainly in CM and EM if CD4+ and in EMRA if CD8+.

Trimming took 3 bases from V and 5 from J, leaving 11 bases between them. This CDR3 has 14 amino acids. The 5'RACE method, run with constant-segment primers, produced TCR alpha and TCR beta cDNA libraries (carrying sample barcodes and UMIs). TCRdb re-analysed the 5' RACE reads in MiXCR, keeping a single row per CDR3 protein. Of roughly 340,000 distinct CDR3 sequences listed, about 20% were seen once; the top ten hold around 20%. This TCR derives from a man between 18 and 35 years old who had mild COVID-19 (a few samples of this study predate the infection). Cell type and time point are not known. Sequencing input: PBMCs or a T cell subset sorted from them (not recorded which). V usage is TRBV12-3 or TRBV12-4 and J usage is TRBJ1-5; TRBD1 is a possible D gene (6 bases). In DNA form, the CDR3 reads TGTGCCAGCAGTTTGGGGGACATGGATCAGCCCCAGCATTTT. Translated: CASSLGDMDQPQHF.